Reported below is one T cell receptor beta chain. The junction had 10 bases not matched to a gene; V was cut back by 0 bases and J by 5 bases. In germline, CDR1 is LNHNV, CDR2 YYDKDF (reference sequence). The CDR3 runs to 16 residues. This record comes from a study of blood T cell repertoires in COVID-19. Across the whole study: COVID-19 samples collected from the United States, Italy and Spain covered acute and convalescent phases. PBMCs, B-cell-depleted T cells, or T cells were the source of the cDNA or gDNA that made up the material.

As originally analysed: Reference gene primer amplification gave nucleated cell count estimates. TCRdb keeps only in-frame clones here, not all; method: immunoSEQ multiplex PCR. V and J calls and clone size are those listed in that table; D and trimming were worked out from the DNA. The data contain some 200,000 clones, under 90% of them seen just once; the ten biggest clones take up more than 5.5%. Sequencing input: peripheral blood. The chain couples TRBV15 to TRBJ2-7, with 7 positions matching TRBD2. The receptor comes from an older man with acute or convalescent COVID-19. The CDR3: CATSRDPGGSRNEQYF. The CDR3 DNA reads TGTGCCACCAGCAGAGATCCAGGCGGGAGCAGGAACGAGCAGTACTTC.